This T cell receptor beta chain is drawn from a study of Tregs in tolerant kidney transplant recipients. Germline lookup yields CDR1 LNHDA and CDR2 SQIVND (reference sequence). CDR3 size: 16 residues. Trimming removed 5 bases from V and 4 bases from J, with 18 bases in between. As regards this clone: The CDR3 end is not reached by the read, which stops 3 residues before it; the germline J gene fills it in.

Produced via immunoSEQ multiplex PCR; TCRdb's table is partial and in-frame only. The sample yields some 52,000 clones, of which the top ten take up about 0.83%. Here the sequenced sample was CD4+ T cells from blood, taken before the transplant. This clonotype was obtained from a human donor who received a combined kidney and bone marrow transplant. J is TRBJ2-1 and V is TRBV19, with TRBD2 as a possible D gene (7 bases). CDR3 protein: CASSVIRGASYNEQFF. The covered CDR3 bases are TGTGCCAGTAGTGTTATCCGGGGGGCCTCGTACAATGAG.